This TCR beta chain was identified during a study of cytomegalovirus exposure and HLA in healthy donors. The wider study: Researchers found that just over 80% of a few hundred genotyped donors fell within the Caucasian-associated ancestry cluster. The study's findings and limits: The classifier reportedly diagnosed cytomegalovirus status with high specificity and sensitivity.

In this sample, this clone turned up once. What it binds is unknown. Germline V lookup: CDR1 MDHEN, CDR2 SYDVKM. V was cut by 9 bases and J by 2 bases, with 10 bases left in between. CDR3 size: 12 residues. Both 60 Vbeta primers and 13 Jbeta primers went into the PCR. Assay: immunoSEQ multiplex PCR; the TCRdb copy retains only in-frame clones and omits some. The sample has around 180,000 clones; around 85% are singletons. What was sequenced was PBMCs. The rearrangement uses TRBV28 and TRBJ1-2, with D possibly TRBD1 on 6 matching bases. The sequence was collected from a boy between 2 and 10 years old in good health and CMV-seronegative. CDR3 region: CASGQLNYGYTF. DNA of the CDR3: TGTGCCAGTGGACAGCTGAACTATGGCTACACCTTC.